The source of this T cell receptor (beta chain) is a study of CD8+ T cells in alopecia areata. Deletions cut 3 bases from V and 11 bases from J, with 21 bases between. CDR1 is SGHDT and CDR2 is YYEEEE in the germline V gene. This CDR3 is built from 15 residues. Peripheral blood and lesional scalp punch biopsies came from alopecia areata patients. Sequencing relied on a cDNA template that was reverse transcribed from extracted RNA. Repertoires were generated with immunoSEQ multiplex PCR, while TCRdb's copy carries only in-frame clones and drops some. The table shows 150,000 or so clones, with about 60% occurring only once.

The sequence came from a human donor with alopecia areata. The specimen comprised CD4+ T cells sorted from blood, sampled at week 0. The genes are TRBV5-6 and TRBJ2-4, with D tentatively TRBD1 or TRBD2 (5 bases each). The CDR3 sequence: CASSSNLGVKGVQYF. In DNA form, the CDR3 reads TGTGCCAGCAGCTCCAACTTGGGGGTTAAAGGTGTTCAGTACTTC.